Presented here are 32 T cell receptor beta chains from one specimen sequenced in a study of T cells in localized non-small cell lung cancer. The data were produced by immunoSEQ multiplex PCR, yet TCRdb's version contains in-frame clones alone and is incomplete. Of roughly 30,000 clones listed, around 93% are singletons. The specimen was peripheral blood mononuclear cells, collected before any cancer treatment. These receptors originate from a woman aged 35 to 75 with stage III lung adenocarcinoma.

CDR3 residues: CASSPGRYNQPQHF. Here the CDR3 DNA reads TGTGCCAGCAGCCCGGGGAGGTACAATCAGCCCCAGCATTTT. This chain connects TRBV28 to TRBJ1-5; D remains ambiguous. The V gene's germline CDR1 is MDHEN and CDR2 SYDVKM. This CDR3 is built from 14 residues. V gave up 6 bases and J gave up 3 bases, with 12 bases separating them. Drawing the rest from reference TRBV28 and TRBJ1-5, the complete variable domain is DVKVTQSSRYLVKRTGEKVFLECVQDMDHENMFWYRQDPGLGLRLIYFSYDVKMKEKGDIPEGYSVSREKKERFSLILESASTNQTSMYLCASSPGRYNQPQHFGDGTRLSIL.

The chain couples TRBV7-2 to TRBJ2-3, with 15 nucleotides matching TRBD2. CDR3 size: 19 residues. V lost 4 bases to trimming and J lost 4 bases; unmatched junction nucleotides: 12. Germline-derived CDR1 and CDR2 are SGHTA and FQGNSA. CDR3 sequence (DNA): TGTGCCAGCAGCTCGACGGTTGGACTAGCGGGAGGGAGCGCAGATACGCAGTATTTT. As protein: CASSSTVGLAGGSADTQYF. Supplemented by reference TRBV7-2 and TRBJ2-3, the full variable domain reads GAGVSQSPSNKVTEKGKDVELRCDPISGHTALYWYRQSLGQGLEFLIYFQGNSAPDKSGLPSDRFSAERTGGSVSTLTIQRTQQEDSAVYLCASSSTVGLAGGSADTQYFGPGTRLTVL.

This chain links TRBV19 with TRBJ2-1; TRBD2 matches at 7 bases. CDR1 and CDR2 from the germline V gene are LNHDA and SQIVND (reference sequence). CDR3 length equals 15 residues. With V trimmed by 3 bases and J by 4 bases, 6 bases remained unmatched. The CDR3 coding sequence is TGTGCCAGTAGTATTTACGGGAGGTCATACAATGAGCAGTTCTTC. This encodes CASSIYGRSYNEQFF.

The gene calls are TRBV2 and TRBJ2-7; 11 bases are a match to TRBD2. CDR3 size: 15 residues. Losses at the gene ends were 3 bases for V and 6 bases for J; bases not matched to a gene: 7. Per germline, CDR1 SNHLY and CDR2 FYNNEI. CDR3 sequence reads: CASSDSSGRLSEQYF. CDR3 nucleotide sequence: TGTGCCAGCAGTGATTCTAGCGGGAGGCTTAGCGAGCAGTACTTC.

The chain combines TRBV6-5 with TRBJ1-1, with D hard to call. Germline-derived CDR1 and CDR2 are MNHEY and SVGAGI. The CDR3 has 15 residues. Trimming pared 6 bases from V and 10 bases from J, leaving 24 bases between. The CDR3 here is CASRTDGNPPIRAFF. CDR3 in DNA: TGTGCCAGCAGAACGGACGGCAACCCACCTATTCGAGCTTTCTTT.

V gene TRBV4-1 combines with J gene TRBJ2-5; D tentatively fits TRBD1 or TRBD2 (5 bases each). Trimming left V 5 bases short and J 4 bases short, with 17 bases between. Germline V gene sequence: CDR1 MGHRA, CDR2 YSYEKL. CDR3 size: 15 residues. The chain's CDR3 is CASSSGRSLIETQYF. The CDR3 DNA sequence: TGCGCCAGCAGCTCGGGACGATCCTTAATAGAGACCCAGTACTTC.

The genes are TRBV19 and TRBJ1-5, with 8 bases fitting TRBD1. The CDR3 consists of 17 residues. The germline V gene has CDR1 LNHDA and CDR2 SQIVND (reference sequence). The V and J ends lost 6 bases and 0 bases, in that order; junction bases with no gene match: 10. The CDR3 is CASRPGQATDSNQPQHF. The CDR3 DNA sequence: TGTGCCAGTAGGCCGGGACAGGCCACCGATAGCAATCAGCCCCAGCATTTT.

The genes are TRBV5-4 and TRBJ2-7, with TRBD1 identical over 11 bases. V lost 2 bases to trimming and J lost 6 bases; unmatched junction nucleotides: 4. The CDR3 covers 14 residues. The V gene's germline CDR1 is SGHNT and CDR2 YYREEE (reference sequence). The DNA of the CDR3 is TGTGCCAGCAGCTTCGGGGACAGGGGGGGCGAGCAGTACTTC. It is translated as CASSFGDRGGEQYF.

This chain uses TRBV5-6 with TRBJ2-5; 8 positions agree with TRBD1. The CDR3 sequence is 15 residues long. Germline CDR1 is SGHDT and CDR2 is YYEEEE. V shed 3 bases and J 2 bases; nucleotides not matched to a gene: 6. The CDR3 DNA reads as TGTGCCAGCAGCTCTCTGACAGGGGATCAAGAGACCCAGTACTTC. This gives the protein CASSSLTGDQETQYF.

This clone came up once. The rearrangement links TRBV19 to TRBJ2-4; 11 nucleotides agree with TRBD1. The CDR3 spans 14 residues. J lost 8 bases, V lost 5 bases, and 5 bases had no gene match. Germline CDR1 is LNHDA and CDR2 is SQIVND (reference sequence). CDR3 residues: CASSLGQGVDIQYF. CDR3 nucleotide sequence: TGTGCCAGTAGTCTGGGACAGGGGGTAGACATTCAGTACTTC.

V gene TRBV20-1 combines with J gene TRBJ1-2; the D gene is possibly TRBD1 (5 bases). The CDR3 length is 11 residues. With 7 bases removed from V and 1 base from J, the gap between germline ends came to 7 bases. Germline V lookup: CDR1 DFQATT, CDR2 SNEGSKA (reference sequence). The CDR3 sequence: CSVRVNYGYTF. CDR3 DNA: TGCAGTGTCAGGGTTAACTATGGCTACACCTTC.

This chain uses TRBV5-5 with TRBJ2-1, with D possibly matching TRBD1 (6 bases). Looked up from germline, CDR1 is SGHKS and CDR2 is YYEKEE (reference sequence). V was shortened by 2 bases and J by 0 bases, with 9 bases between the two germline ends. The CDR3 consists of 15 residues. CDR3 bases: TGTGCCAGCAGCTTTACAGGGCTCTCCTACAATGAGCAGTTCTTC. Translating gives CASSFTGLSYNEQFF. Together with reference TRBV5-5 and TRBJ2-1, the CDR3 gives the full variable domain: DAGVTQSPTHLIKTRGQQVTLRCSPISGHKSVSWYQQVLGQGPQFIFQYYEKEERGRGNFPDRFSARQFPNYSSELNVNALLLGDSALYLCASSFTGLSYNEQFFGPGTRLTVL.

The chain combines TRBV6-1 with TRBJ2-3; D may be TRBD1 (5 bases). V was clipped by 7 bases and J by 2 bases, with 16 bases between them. This CDR3 is 15 amino acids long. Per the germline V gene, CDR1 is MNHNS and CDR2 is SASEGT. CDR3 region: CASILGKGHTDTQYF. CDR3 coding DNA: TGTGCCAGCATCCTAGGAAAGGGGCACACAGATACGCAGTATTTT.

The V call is TRBV5-4, the J call TRBJ2-7; maybe TRBD1 (6 bases). Germline V gives CDR1 SGHNT, CDR2 YYREEE (reference sequence). Deletions cut 4 bases from V and 5 bases from J, with 19 bases between. The CDR3 length is 15 residues. The CDR3 reads CASSVGTPPRHEQYF. CDR3 nucleotide sequence: TGTGCCAGCAGCGTAGGGACACCACCTCGCCACGAGCAGTACTTC.

The V and J genes are TRBV7-2 and TRBJ2-7; 9 bases line up with TRBD2. Unmatched junction bases numbered 9, after V lost 4 bases and J lost 5 bases. The CDR3 is made up of 15 amino acids. Germline V gives CDR1 SGHTA, CDR2 FQGNSA. The DNA of the CDR3 is TGTGCCAGCAGCTCCCCTGGTAGCGGGAGTAACGAGCAGTACTTC. This translates into CASSSPGSGSNEQYF.

V usage is TRBV28 and J usage is TRBJ1-2, with a weak D call TRBD1 (6 bases). There are 14 residues in the CDR3. The V and J ends lost 5 bases and 4 bases respectively, with 14 bases between them. Germline V gene sequence: CDR1 MDHEN, CDR2 SYDVKM. As DNA, the CDR3 is TGTGCCAGCAGTACCCCACAGGGAACCTATGGCTACACCTTC. It yields the protein CASSTPQGTYGYTF.

This chain uses TRBV7-2 with TRBJ1-1; D not certain. This CDR3 comprises 13 residues. Germline-derived CDR1 and CDR2 are SGHTA and FQGNSA. Trimming removed 2 bases from V and 3 bases from J, with 7 bases in between. The DNA of the CDR3 is TGTGCCAGCAGCTTATCAGAGGACACTGAAGCTTTCTTT. It codes for CASSLSEDTEAFF.

The chain employs TRBV7-9 and TRBJ1-2; tentative D call: TRBD1 (5 bases). This CDR3 comprises 14 residues. V lost 0 bases and J 3 bases, leaving 8 bases between the germline ends. Per germline, CDR1 SEHNR and CDR2 FQNEAQ (reference sequence). The CDR3 nucleotides read TGTGCCAGCAGCTTAGCCGGGACGGACTATGGCTACACCTTC. It codes for CASSLAGTDYGYTF.

V and J are TRBV4-3 and TRBJ2-5; D gene unclear. The CDR3 has 14 amino acids. Germline V lookup: CDR1 LGHNA, CDR2 YSLEER. The V and J ends lost 1 base and 1 base respectively, with 7 bases between them. CDR3 region: CASSQARFQETQYF. CDR3 nucleotide sequence: TGCGCCAGCAGCCAAGCACGGTTCCAAGAGACCCAGTACTTC.

The V and J genes are TRBV6-5 and TRBJ2-7; 8 bases are shared with TRBD2. Germline V gives CDR1 MNHEY, CDR2 SVGAGI. V gave up 4 bases and J gave up 5 bases; unmatched junction bases: 7. The CDR3 totals 14 residues. The CDR3 protein is CASSLAGNLNEQYF. CDR3 sequence (DNA): TGTGCCAGCAGTTTAGCGGGAAATTTGAACGAGCAGTACTTC.

The chain couples TRBV18 to TRBJ2-2, with TRBD2 as a possible D gene (5 bases). V dropped 8 bases and J dropped 2 bases, with 15 bases sitting between them. CDR1 is KGHSH, CDR2 LQKENI, per germline. The CDR3 length is 15 residues. CDR3 bases: TGTGCCAGCCGCCCACTAGGGCGCAACACCGGGGAGCTGTTTTTT. It encodes CASRPLGRNTGELFF.

The rearrangement uses TRBV7-9 and TRBJ2-3, with a weak D call TRBD1 (6 bases). This CDR3 is 15 amino acids long. The V end was cut by 5 bases, the J end by 2 bases, with 14 bases between. CDR1 is SEHNR, CDR2 FQNEAQ, per germline (reference sequence). CDR3 sequence: CASSRQAAYTDTQYF. CDR3 bases: TGTGCCAGCAGCCGACAGGCGGCCTACACAGATACGCAGTATTTT.

The V and J genes are TRBV5-1 and TRBJ2-5; tentative D call: TRBD1 (5 bases). The CDR3 runs to 14 residues. Trimming removed 0 bases at V and 1 base at J, with 7 bases between. The germline CDR1 and CDR2 sequences are SGHRS and YFSETQ. CDR3 DNA: TGCGCCAGCAGCTTGGTCGACAGCCAAGAGACCCAGTACTTC. As protein: CASSLVDSQETQYF.

This chain joins TRBV7-2 and TRBJ1-5, with D unresolved. Trimming stripped 1 base from V and 2 bases from J, with 12 bases between. Germline V gene sequence: CDR1 SGHTA, CDR2 FQGNSA. The length of the CDR3 is 16 residues. The CDR3, as DNA: TGTGCCAGCAGCTTAGGGGCGGGAGTGGGCAATCAGCCCCAGCATTTT. This sequence encodes CASSLGAGVGNQPQHF.

The CDR3 DNA sequence: TGTGCCAGCTCCGACAGGGGGCTGGCTAATGAAAAACTGTTTTTT. This codes for CASSDRGLANEKLFF. This chain uses TRBV25-1 with TRBJ1-4, with 10 bases fitting TRBD1. J lost 3 bases, V lost 8 bases, and 6 bases had no gene match. CDR1 is MGHDK and CDR2 is SYGVNS in the germline V gene. The length of the CDR3 is 15 residues.

The genes are TRBV18 and TRBJ2-2; D is possibly TRBD1 (6 bases). V was clipped by 6 bases and J by 6 bases, with 11 bases between them. Germline-derived CDR1 and CDR2 are KGHSH and LQKENI. The CDR3 consists of 13 residues. CDR3 in amino acids: CASSLTGPGELFF. The CDR3 DNA reads TGTGCCAGCTCGTTAACAGGGCCCGGGGAGCTGTTTTTT.

V and J are TRBV9 and TRBJ2-1, with 7 nucleotides matching TRBD1. CDR3 length: 13 residues. Germline V gene lookup returns CDR1 SGDLS and CDR2 YYNGEE. Trimming took 4 bases from V and 12 from J; bases not matched to a gene: 10. As DNA, the CDR3 is TGTGCCAGCAGCATTCGCCTAGGGGGCGTGCAGTTCTTC. Translating it yields CASSIRLGGVQFF.

The chain couples TRBV29-1 to TRBJ2-3; unclear D gene. CDR3 length equals 12 residues. The germline gives CDR1 SQVTM, CDR2 ANQGSEA. V dropped 1 base and J dropped 8 bases, with 10 bases sitting between them. The CDR3 is CSVEVVRATQYF. The DNA of the CDR3 is TGCAGCGTTGAAGTAGTCCGGGCTACGCAGTATTTT.

The chain carries TRBV5-1 and TRBJ1-2; 10 bases agree with TRBD1. Germline-derived CDR1 and CDR2 are SGHRS and YFSETQ. The CDR3 covers 15 residues. V shed 0 bases and J 8 bases; nucleotides not matched to a gene: 7. This chain's CDR3 is CASSLAFGQGDGYTF. CDR3 DNA sequence: TGCGCCAGCAGCTTGGCCTTCGGACAGGGGGACGGCTACACCTTC.

This clone was detected once. The V gene is TRBV4-1, the J gene TRBJ2-5; D not resolved. Germline V gene lookup returns CDR1 MGHRA and CDR2 YSYEKL. CDR3 length: 15 residues. Trimming took 3 bases from V and 5 from J, leaving 16 bases between them. The CDR3 nucleotides are TGCGCCAGCAGCCAGCCGTGGGGTAGCCGGGAGACCCAGTACTTC. Protein sequence: CASSQPWGSRETQYF.

The chain uses TRBV6-1 and TRBJ2-3; D ambiguous. CDR1 and CDR2 from the germline V gene are MNHNS and SASEGT. CDR3 size: 11 residues. The V end was cut by 3 bases, the J end by 5 bases, with 3 bases between. In DNA form, the CDR3 reads TGTGCCAGCAGTGAGTTAGATACGCAGTATTTT. Its translation is CASSELDTQYF.

The chain combines TRBV6-5 with TRBJ2-1; 9 nucleotides match TRBD2. The CDR3 runs to 14 residues. Germline CDR1 reads MNHEY; CDR2 reads SVGAGI. With V trimmed by 5 bases and J by 5 bases, 4 bases remained unmatched. This CDR3 reads CASSNLAGDNEQFF. As DNA, the CDR3 is TGTGCCAGCAGTAATTTAGCGGGAGACAATGAGCAGTTCTTC.